The entry below describes one T cell receptor (beta chain). This specimen belongs to a study of T cells of healthy individuals. TCRdb fed the 5' RACE reads into MiXCR, producing one record per CDR3 protein. Of about 63,000 distinct CDR3 sequences in the sample, 16% were seen once. This receptor was obtained from a human donor in good health.

CDR3 in amino acids: CSVRTGFYEQYF. As DNA, the CDR3 is TGCAGCGTCAGGACAGGTTTCTACGAGCAGTACTTC. The chain combines TRBV29-1 with TRBJ2-7; 7 nucleotides align to TRBD1. Germline loops: CDR1 SQVTM, CDR2 ANQGSEA. The CDR3 runs 12 residues. The junction had 5 bases not matched to a gene; V was cut back by 6 bases and J by 3 bases.